This T cell receptor beta chain was captured in a study of cytomegalovirus exposure and HLA in healthy donors. This clone was observed a handful of times. This CDR3 region has 15 residues. The V gene lost 1 base and the J gene lost 5 bases, with 14 bases spanning the gap. In germline, CDR1 is LGHNA, CDR2 YNFKEQ. Both 60 Vbeta primers and 13 Jbeta primers went into the PCR. Sequencing used immunoSEQ multiplex PCR; TCRdb keeps in-frame clones, though not all of them. The repertoire includes fewer than 100,000 clones, roughly 80% of them detected once, and roughly 7.1% sits in the top ten. Sequenced: PBMCs. The V gene is TRBV4-2, the J gene TRBJ2-5, with TRBD2 as a possible D gene (5 bases). The clonotype was recovered from a man between 35 and 55 years old in good health and CMV-seropositive. CDR3 sequence reads: CASSQGDGEIETQYF. The CDR3 nucleotides are TGTGCCAGCAGCCAAGGAGATGGGGAGATTGAGACCCAGTACTTC.